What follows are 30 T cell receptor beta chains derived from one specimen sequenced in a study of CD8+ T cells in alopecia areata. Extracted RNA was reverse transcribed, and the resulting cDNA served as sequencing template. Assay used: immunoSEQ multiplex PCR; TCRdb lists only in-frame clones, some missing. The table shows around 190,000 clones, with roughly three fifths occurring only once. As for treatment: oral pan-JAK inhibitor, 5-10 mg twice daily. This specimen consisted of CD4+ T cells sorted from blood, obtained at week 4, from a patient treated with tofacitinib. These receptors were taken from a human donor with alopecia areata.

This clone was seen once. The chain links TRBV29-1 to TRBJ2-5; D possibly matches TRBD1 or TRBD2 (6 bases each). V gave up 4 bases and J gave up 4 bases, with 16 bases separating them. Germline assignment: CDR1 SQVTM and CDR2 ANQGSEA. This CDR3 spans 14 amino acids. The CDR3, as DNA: TGCAGCGTTGTGGAAAGAGGGGGGAGAGAGACCCAGTACTTC. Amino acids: CSVVERGGRETQYF.

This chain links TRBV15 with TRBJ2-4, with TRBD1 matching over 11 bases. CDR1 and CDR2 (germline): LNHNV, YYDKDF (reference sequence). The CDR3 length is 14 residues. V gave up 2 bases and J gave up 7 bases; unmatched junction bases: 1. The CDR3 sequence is CATSRRTGGNIQYF. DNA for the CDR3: TGTGCCACCAGCAGAAGGACAGGGGGCAACATTCAGTACTTC.

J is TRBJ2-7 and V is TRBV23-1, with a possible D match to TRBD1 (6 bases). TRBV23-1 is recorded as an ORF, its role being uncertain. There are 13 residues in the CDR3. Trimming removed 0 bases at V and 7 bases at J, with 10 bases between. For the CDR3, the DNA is TGCGCCAGCAGTCAATCGACAGGAAAAGAGCAGTACTTC. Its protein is CASSQSTGKEQYF.

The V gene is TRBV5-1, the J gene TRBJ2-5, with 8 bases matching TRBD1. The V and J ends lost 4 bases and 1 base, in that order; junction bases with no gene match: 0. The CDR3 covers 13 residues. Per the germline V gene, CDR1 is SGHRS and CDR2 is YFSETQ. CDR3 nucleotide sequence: TGCGCCAGCAGCGGGACAGGCCAAGAGACCCAGTACTTC. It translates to CASSGTGQETQYF. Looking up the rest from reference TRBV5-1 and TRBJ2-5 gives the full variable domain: KAGVTQTPRYLIKTRGQQVTLSCSPISGHRSVSWYQQTPGQGLQFLFEYFSETQRNKGNFPGRFSGRQFSNSRSEMNVSTLELGDSALYLCASSGTGQETQYFGPGTRLLVL.

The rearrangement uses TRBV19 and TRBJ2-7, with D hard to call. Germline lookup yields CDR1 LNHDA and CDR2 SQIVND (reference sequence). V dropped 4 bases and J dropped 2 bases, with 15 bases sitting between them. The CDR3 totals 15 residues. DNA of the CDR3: TGTGCCAGTAGTAAGCTTTGGCAGCCTCCCTACGAGCAGTACTTC. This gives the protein CASSKLWQPPYEQYF.

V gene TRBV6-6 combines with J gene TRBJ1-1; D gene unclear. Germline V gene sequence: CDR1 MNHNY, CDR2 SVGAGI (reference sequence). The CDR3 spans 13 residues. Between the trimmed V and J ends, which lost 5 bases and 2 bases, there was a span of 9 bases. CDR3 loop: CASSGRGNTEAFF. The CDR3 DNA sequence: TGTGCCAGCAGTGGCCGGGGTAACACTGAAGCTTTCTTT.

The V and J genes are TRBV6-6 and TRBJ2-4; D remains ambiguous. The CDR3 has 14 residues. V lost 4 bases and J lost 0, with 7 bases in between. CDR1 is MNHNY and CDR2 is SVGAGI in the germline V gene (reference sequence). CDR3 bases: TGTGCCAGCAGTTCGACCGTAGCCAAAAACATTCAGTACTTC. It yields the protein CASSSTVAKNIQYF.

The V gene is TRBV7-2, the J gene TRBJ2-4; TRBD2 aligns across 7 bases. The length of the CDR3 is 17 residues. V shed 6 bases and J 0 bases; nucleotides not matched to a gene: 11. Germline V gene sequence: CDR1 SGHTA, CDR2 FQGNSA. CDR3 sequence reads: CASSPISAGSAKNIQYF. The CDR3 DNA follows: TGTGCCAGCAGTCCCATCTCAGCGGGGTCAGCCAAAAACATTCAGTACTTC.

The CDR3 DNA reads as TGTGCCAGCAGTCATGAGGGGGGCACAGATACGCAGTATTTT. Amino acids: CASSHEGGTDTQYF. The chain combines TRBV7-9 with TRBJ2-3, with D perhaps TRBD1 (6 bases). The V gene's germline CDR1 is SEHNR and CDR2 FQNEAQ (reference sequence). Trimming stripped 6 bases from V and 1 base from J, with 11 bases between. The CDR3 is made up of 14 amino acids. Drawing the rest from reference TRBV7-9 and TRBJ2-3, the complete variable domain is DTGVSQNPRHKITKRGQNVTFRCDPISEHNRLYWYRQTLGQGPEFLTYFQNEAQLEKSRLLSDRFSAERPKGSFSTLEIQRTEQGDSAMYLCASSHEGGTDTQYFGPGTRLTVL.

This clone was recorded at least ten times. The CDR3 region is CAISDWSGNTGELFF. CDR3 bases: TGTGCCATCAGTGATTGGTCAGGGAACACCGGGGAGCTGTTTTTT. The gene calls are TRBV10-3 and TRBJ2-2; D gene unclear. V was clipped by 3 bases and J by 1 base, with 9 bases between them. Germline V lookup: CDR1 ENHRY, CDR2 SYGVKD. The length of the CDR3 is 15 residues.

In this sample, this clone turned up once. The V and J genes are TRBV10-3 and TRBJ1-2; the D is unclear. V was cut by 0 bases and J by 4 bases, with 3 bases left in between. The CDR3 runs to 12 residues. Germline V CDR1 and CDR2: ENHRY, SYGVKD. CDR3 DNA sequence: TGTGCCATCAGTGAGTCGACCTATGGCTACACCTTC. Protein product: CAISESTYGYTF.

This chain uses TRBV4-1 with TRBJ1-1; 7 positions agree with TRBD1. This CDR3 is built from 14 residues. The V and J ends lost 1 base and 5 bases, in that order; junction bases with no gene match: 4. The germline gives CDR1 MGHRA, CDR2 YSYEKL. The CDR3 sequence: CASSQVTGTTEAFF. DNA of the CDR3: TGCGCCAGCAGCCAAGTGACAGGGACGACTGAAGCTTTCTTT.

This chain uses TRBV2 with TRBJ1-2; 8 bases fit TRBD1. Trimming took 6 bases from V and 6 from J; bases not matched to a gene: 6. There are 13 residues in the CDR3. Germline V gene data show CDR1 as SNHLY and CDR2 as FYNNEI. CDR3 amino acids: CASRLTGVDGYTF. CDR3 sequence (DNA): TGTGCCAGCAGACTGACAGGGGTAGATGGCTACACCTTC.

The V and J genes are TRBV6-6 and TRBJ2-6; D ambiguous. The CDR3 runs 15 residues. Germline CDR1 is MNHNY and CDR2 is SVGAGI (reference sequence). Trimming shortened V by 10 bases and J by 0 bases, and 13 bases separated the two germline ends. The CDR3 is CATYELGSGANVLTF. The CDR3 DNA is TGTGCCACCTATGAGCTGGGCTCTGGGGCCAACGTCCTGACTTTC.

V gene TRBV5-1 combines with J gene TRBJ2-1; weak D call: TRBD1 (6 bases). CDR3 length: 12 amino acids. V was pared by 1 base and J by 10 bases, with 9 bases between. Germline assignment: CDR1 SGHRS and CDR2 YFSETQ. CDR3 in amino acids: CASSLRGTEQFF. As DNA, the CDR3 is TGCGCCAGCAGCTTGAGGGGGACAGAGCAGTTCTTC.

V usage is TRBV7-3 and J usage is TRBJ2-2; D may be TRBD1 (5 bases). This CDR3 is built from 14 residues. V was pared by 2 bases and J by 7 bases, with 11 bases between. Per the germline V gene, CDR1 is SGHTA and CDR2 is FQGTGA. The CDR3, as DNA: TGTGCCAGCAGCTTAGCTCGCGACAGCGGGGAGCTGTTTTTT. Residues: CASSLARDSGELFF.

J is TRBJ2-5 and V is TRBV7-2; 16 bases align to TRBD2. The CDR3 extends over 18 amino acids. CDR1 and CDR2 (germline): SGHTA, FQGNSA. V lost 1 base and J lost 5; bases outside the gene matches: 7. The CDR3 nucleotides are TGTGCCAGCAGCTTAGAATTACCGGGACTAGCGGGAGGGGAGACCCAGTACTTC. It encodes CASSLELPGLAGGETQYF. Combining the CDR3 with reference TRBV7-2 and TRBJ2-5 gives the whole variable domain GAGVSQSPSNKVTEKGKDVELRCDPISGHTALYWYRQSLGQGLEFLIYFQGNSAPDKSGLPSDRFSAERTGGSVSTLTIQRTQQEDSAVYLCASSLELPGLAGGETQYFGPGTRLLVL.

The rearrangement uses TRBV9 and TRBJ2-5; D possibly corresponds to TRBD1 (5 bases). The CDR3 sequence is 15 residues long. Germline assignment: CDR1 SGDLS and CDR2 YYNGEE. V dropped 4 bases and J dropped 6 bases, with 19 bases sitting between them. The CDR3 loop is CASSSLGLDPQTQYF. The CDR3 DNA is TGTGCCAGCAGCTCGTTGGGGCTAGACCCACAGACCCAGTACTTC.

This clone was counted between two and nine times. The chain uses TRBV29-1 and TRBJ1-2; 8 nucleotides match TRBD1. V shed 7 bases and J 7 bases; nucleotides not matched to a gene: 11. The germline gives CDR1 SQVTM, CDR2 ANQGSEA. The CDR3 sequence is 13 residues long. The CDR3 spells CSAKGPGGFGYTF. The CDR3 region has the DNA TGCAGCGCCAAGGGTCCAGGGGGCTTTGGCTACACCTTC.

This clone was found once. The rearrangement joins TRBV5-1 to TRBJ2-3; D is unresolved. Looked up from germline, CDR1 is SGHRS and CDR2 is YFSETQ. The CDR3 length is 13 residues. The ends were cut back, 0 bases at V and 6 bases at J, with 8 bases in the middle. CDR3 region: CASSLEWADTQYF. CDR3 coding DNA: TGCGCCAGCAGCTTGGAGTGGGCCGATACGCAGTATTTT.

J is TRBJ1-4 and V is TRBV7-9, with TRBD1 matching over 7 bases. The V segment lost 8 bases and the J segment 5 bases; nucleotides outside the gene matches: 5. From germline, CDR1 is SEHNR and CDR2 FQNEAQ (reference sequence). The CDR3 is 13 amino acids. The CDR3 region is CASAGQLNEKLFF. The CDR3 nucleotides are TGTGCCAGCGCGGGACAGCTGAATGAAAAACTGTTTTTT. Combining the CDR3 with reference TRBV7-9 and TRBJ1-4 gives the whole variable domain DTGVSQNPRHKITKRGQNVTFRCDPISEHNRLYWYRQTLGQGPEFLTYFQNEAQLEKSRLLSDRFSAERPKGSFSTLEIQRTEQGDSAMYLCASAGQLNEKLFFGSGTQLSVL.

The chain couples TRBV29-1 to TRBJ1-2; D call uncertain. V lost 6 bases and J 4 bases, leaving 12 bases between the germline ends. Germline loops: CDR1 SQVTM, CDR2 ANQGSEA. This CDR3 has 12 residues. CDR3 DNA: TGCAGCGTGAGGACCGACGCCTATGGCTACACCTTC. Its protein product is CSVRTDAYGYTF. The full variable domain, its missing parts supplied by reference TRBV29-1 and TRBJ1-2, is SAVISQKPSRDICQRGTSLTIQCQVDSQVTMMFWYRQQPGQSLTLIATANQGSEATYESGFVIDKFPISRPNLTFSTLTVSNMSPEDSSIYLCSVRTDAYGYTFGSGTRLTVV.

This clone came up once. This CDR3 is CSVGRRTGEWEEQYF. DNA of the CDR3: TGCAGCGTTGGCCGACGGACAGGGGAGTGGGAAGAGCAGTACTTC. The J gene is TRBJ2-7, the V gene TRBV29-1; 9 bases map to TRBD1. The CDR3 is made up of 15 amino acids. Trimming took 4 bases from V and 7 from J; bases not matched to a gene: 14. Germline V gene lookup returns CDR1 SQVTM and CDR2 ANQGSEA.

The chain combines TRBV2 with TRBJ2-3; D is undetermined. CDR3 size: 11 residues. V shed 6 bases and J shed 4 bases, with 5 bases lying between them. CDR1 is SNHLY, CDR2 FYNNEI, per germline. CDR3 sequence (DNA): TGTGCCAGCAGCCCTGCAGATACGCAGTATTTT. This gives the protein CASSPADTQYF.

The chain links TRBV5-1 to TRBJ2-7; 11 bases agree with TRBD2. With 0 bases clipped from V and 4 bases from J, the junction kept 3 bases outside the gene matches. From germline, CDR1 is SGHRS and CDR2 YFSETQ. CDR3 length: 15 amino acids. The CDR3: CASSLGPSGRYEQYF. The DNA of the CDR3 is TGCGCCAGCAGCTTGGGACCTAGCGGGAGGTACGAGCAGTACTTC.

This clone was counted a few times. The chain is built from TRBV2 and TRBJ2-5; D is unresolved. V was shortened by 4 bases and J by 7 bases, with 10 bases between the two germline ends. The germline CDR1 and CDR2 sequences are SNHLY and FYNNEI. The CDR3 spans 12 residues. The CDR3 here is CASSVHSGTQYF. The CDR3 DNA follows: TGTGCCAGCAGTGTCCACTCAGGGACCCAGTACTTC.

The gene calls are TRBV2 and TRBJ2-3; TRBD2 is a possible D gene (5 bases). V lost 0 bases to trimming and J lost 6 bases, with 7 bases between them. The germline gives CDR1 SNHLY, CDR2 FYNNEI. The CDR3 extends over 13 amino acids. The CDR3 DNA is TGTGCCAGCAGTGAAGCGAGGAGGGATACGCAGTATTTT. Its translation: CASSEARRDTQYF.

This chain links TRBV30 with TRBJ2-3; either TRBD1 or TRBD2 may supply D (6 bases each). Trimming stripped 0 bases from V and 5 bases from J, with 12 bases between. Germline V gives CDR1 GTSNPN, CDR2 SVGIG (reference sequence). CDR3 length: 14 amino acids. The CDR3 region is CAWSVGGSRDTQYF. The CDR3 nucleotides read TGTGCCTGGAGTGTAGGGGGGAGTAGAGATACGCAGTATTTT.

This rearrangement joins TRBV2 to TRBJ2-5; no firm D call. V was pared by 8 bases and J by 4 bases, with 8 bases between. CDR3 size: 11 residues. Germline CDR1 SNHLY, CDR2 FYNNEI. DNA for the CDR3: TGTGCCAGCGAAATCGGAGAGACCCAGTACTTC. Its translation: CASEIGETQYF.

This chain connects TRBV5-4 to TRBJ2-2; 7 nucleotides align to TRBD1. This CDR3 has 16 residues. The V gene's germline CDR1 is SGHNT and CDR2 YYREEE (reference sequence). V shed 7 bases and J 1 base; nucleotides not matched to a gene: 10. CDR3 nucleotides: TGTGCCAGCGAAATTAAGACAGGGAGGAACACCGGGGAGCTGTTTTTT. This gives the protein CASEIKTGRNTGELFF.